This T cell receptor (beta chain) was recovered during a study of spatial heterogeneity in lung cancer. TCRdb re-analysed the 5' RACE reads in MiXCR, keeping a single row per CDR3 protein. The sample carries 51,000 or so distinct CDR3 sequences, under 8% recorded once. As to time point: blood at routine non-recurrence follow-up after resection. Tumor, nontumor lung or frozen PBMC supplied whole RNA, sequenced without sorting. This clonotype was counted at least ten times. From germline, CDR1 is SGHDT and CDR2 YYEEEE. The V gene lost 3 bases and the J gene lost 12 bases, with 10 bases spanning the gap. CDR3 size: 10 residues.

The source of this sequence is a female donor with early-stage non-small cell lung cancer. The sequences come from PBMCs, collected at follow-up. V is TRBV5-6 and J is TRBJ2-7; no definite D call. DNA of the CDR3: TGTGCCAGCAGCTCGTGTCCTCCGTACTTC. This sequence encodes CASSSCPPYF.